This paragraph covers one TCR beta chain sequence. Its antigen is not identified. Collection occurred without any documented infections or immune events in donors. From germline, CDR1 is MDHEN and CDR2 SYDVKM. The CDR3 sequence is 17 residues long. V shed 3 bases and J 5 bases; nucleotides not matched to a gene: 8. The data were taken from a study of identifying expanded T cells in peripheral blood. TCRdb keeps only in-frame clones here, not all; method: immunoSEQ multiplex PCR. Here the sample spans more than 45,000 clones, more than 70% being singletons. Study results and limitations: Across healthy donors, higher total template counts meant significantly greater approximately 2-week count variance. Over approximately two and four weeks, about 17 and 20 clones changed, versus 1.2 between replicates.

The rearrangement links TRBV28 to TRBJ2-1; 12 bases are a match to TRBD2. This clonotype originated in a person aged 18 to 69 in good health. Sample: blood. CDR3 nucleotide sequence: TGTGCCAGCAGTTTCAATTCACTAGCGGGAGGCGACAATGAGCAGTTCTTC. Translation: CASSFNSLAGGDNEQFF.